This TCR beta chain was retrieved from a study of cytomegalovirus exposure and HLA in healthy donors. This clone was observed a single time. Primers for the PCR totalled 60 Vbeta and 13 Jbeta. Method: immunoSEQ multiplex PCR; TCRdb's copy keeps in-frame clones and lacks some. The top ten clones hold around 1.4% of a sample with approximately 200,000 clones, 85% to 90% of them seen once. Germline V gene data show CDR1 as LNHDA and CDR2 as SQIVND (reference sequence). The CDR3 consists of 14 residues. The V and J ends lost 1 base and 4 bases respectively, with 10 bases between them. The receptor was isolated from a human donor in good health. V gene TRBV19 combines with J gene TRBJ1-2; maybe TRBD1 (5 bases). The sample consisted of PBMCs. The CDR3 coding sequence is TGTGCCAGTAGTATAGGCGGGGGGAGCTATGGCTACACCTTC. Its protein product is CASSIGGGSYGYTF. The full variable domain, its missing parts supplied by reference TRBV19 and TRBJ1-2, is DGGITQSPKYLFRKEGQNVTLSCEQNLNHDAMYWYRQDPGQGLRLIYYSQIVNDFQKGDIAEGYSVSREKKESFPLTVTSAQKNPTAFYLCASSIGGGSYGYTFGSGTRLTVV.